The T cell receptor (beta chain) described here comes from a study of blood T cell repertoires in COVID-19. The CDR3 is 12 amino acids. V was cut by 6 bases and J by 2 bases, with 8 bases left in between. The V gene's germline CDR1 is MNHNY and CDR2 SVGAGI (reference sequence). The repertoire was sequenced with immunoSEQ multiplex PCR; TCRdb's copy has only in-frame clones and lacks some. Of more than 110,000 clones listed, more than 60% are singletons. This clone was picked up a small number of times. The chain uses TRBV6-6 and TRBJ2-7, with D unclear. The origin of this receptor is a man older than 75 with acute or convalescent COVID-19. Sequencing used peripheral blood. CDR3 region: CASSSTAYEQYF. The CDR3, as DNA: TGTGCCAGCAGCTCCACGGCCTACGAGCAGTACTTC.